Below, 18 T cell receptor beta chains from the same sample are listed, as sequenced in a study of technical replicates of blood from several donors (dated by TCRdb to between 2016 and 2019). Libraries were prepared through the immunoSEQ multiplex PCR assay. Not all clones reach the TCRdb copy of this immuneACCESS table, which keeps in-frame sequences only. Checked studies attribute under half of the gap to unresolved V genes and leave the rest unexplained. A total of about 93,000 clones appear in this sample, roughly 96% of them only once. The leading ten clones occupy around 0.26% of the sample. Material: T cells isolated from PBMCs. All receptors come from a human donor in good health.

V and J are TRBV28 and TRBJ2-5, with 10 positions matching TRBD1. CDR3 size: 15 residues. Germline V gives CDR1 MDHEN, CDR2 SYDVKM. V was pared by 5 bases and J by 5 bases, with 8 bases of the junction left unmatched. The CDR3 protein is CASSVPGQGRETQYF. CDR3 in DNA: TGTGCCAGCAGTGTTCCGGGACAGGGGCGTGAGACCCAGTACTTC. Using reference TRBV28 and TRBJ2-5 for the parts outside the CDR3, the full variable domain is DVKVTQSSRYLVKRTGEKVFLECVQDMDHENMFWYRQDPGLGLRLIYFSYDVKMKEKGDIPEGYSVSREKKERFSLILESASTNQTSMYLCASSVPGQGRETQYFGPGTRLLVL.

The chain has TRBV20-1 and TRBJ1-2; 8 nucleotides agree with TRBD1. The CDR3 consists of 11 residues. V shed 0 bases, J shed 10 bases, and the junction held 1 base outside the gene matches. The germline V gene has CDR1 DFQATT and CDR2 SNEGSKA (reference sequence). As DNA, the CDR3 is TGCAGTGCTAGAGATCAGGGGGCCTACACCTTC. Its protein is CSARDQGAYTF.

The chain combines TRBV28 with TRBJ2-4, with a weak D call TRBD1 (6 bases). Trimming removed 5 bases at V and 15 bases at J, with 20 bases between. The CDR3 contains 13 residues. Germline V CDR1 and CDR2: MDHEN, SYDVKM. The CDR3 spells CASSPQDRPSPYF. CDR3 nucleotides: TGTGCCAGCAGTCCACAAGACAGGCCCTCTCCGTACTTC.

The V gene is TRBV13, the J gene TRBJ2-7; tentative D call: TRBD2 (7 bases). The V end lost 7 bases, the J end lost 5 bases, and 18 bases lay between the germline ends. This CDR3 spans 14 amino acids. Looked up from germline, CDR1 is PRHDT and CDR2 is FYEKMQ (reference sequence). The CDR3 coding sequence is TGTGCCAGCAACACAAGGGGGAGGGCCGACGAGCAGTACTTC. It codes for CASNTRGRADEQYF.

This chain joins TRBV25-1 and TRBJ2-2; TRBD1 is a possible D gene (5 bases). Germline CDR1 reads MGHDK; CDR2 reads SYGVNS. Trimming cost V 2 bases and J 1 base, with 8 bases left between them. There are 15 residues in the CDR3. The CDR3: CASSEAGMNTGELFF. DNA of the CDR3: TGTGCCAGCAGTGAAGCAGGGATGAACACCGGGGAGCTGTTTTTT.

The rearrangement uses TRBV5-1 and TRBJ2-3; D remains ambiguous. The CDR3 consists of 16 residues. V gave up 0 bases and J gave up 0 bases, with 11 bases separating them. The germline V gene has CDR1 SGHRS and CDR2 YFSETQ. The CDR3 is CASSLGNLGSTDTQYF. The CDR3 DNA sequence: TGCGCCAGCAGCTTGGGAAATCTTGGCAGCACAGATACGCAGTATTTT.

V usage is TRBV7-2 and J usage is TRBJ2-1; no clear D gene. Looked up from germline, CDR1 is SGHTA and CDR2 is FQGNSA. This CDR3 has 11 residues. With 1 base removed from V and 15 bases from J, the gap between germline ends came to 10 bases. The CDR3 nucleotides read TGTGCCAGCAGCTTAGGGCTAGTCGCGTTCTTC. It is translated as CASSLGLVAFF.

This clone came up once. The CDR3: CASSLGTPNYSNQPQHF. The CDR3 nucleotides read TGTGCCAGCAGTCTAGGGACACCCAATTATAGCAATCAGCCCCAGCATTTT. The V gene is TRBV28, the J gene TRBJ1-5, with D maybe TRBD1 (6 bases). The germline V gene has CDR1 MDHEN and CDR2 SYDVKM. Trimming took off 5 bases at V and 0 bases at J, with 17 bases between the two ends. The CDR3 loop spans 17 amino acids.

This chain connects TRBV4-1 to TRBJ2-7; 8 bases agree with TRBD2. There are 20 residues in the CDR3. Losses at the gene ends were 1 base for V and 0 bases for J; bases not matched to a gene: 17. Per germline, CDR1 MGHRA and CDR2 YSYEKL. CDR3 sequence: CASSQVGGAGGSRSSYEQYF. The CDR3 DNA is TGCGCCAGCAGCCAAGTTGGGGGCGCGGGGGGTTCGCGGAGCTCCTACGAGCAGTACTTC.

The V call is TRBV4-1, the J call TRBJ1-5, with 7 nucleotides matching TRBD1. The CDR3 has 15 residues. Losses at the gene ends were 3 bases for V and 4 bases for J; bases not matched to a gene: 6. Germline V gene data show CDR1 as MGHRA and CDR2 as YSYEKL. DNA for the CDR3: TGCGCCAGCAGCCATCCCCAGGGGGAGAATCAGCCCCAGCATTTT. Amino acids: CASSHPQGENQPQHF.

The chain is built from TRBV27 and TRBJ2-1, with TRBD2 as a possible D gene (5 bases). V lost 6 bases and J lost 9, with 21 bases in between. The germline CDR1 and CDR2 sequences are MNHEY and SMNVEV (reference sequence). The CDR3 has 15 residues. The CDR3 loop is CASSSGSFASPEQFF. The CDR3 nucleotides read TGTGCCAGCAGCTCGGGGAGCTTCGCTTCACCTGAGCAGTTCTTC.

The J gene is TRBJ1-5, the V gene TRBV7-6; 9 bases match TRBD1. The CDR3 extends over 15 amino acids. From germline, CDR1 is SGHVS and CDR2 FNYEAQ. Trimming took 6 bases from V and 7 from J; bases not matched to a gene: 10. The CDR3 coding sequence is TGTGCCAGCAGTTATGGACAGGGGATGAACCAGCCCCAGCATTTT. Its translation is CASSYGQGMNQPQHF.

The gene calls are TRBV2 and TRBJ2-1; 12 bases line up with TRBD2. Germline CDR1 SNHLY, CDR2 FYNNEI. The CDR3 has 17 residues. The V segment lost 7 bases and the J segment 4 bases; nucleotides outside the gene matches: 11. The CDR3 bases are TGTGCCAGCACCGACCCGGGACTAGCGGGCACTTACAATGAGCAGTTCTTC. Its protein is CASTDPGLAGTYNEQFF.

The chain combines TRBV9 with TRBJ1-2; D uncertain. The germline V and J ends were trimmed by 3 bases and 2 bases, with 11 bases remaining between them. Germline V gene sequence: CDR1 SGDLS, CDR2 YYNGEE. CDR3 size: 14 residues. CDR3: CASSAIQSNYGYTF. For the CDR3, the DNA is TGTGCCAGCAGCGCAATACAATCGAACTATGGCTACACCTTC.

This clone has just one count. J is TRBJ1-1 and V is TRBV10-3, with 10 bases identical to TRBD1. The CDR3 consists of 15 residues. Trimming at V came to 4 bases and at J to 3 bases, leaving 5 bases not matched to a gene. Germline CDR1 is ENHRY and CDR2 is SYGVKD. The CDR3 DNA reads TGTGCCATCAGTGGGGGACAGGGGTTGGACACTGAAGCTTTCTTT. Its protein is CAISGGQGLDTEAFF.

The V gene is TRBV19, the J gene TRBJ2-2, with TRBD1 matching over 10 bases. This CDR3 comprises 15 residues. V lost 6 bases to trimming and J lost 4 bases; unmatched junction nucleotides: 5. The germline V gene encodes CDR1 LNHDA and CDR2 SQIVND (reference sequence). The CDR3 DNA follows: TGTGCCAGTAGACAGGACAGGGGGAGCACCGGGGAGCTGTTTTTT. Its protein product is CASRQDRGSTGELFF.

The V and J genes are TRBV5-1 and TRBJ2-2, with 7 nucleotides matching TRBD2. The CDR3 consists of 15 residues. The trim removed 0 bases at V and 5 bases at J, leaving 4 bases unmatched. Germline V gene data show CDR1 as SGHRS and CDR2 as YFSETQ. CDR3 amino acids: CASSLDQGGTGELFF. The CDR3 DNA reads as TGCGCCAGCAGCTTGGACCAGGGAGGGACCGGGGAGCTGTTTTTT.

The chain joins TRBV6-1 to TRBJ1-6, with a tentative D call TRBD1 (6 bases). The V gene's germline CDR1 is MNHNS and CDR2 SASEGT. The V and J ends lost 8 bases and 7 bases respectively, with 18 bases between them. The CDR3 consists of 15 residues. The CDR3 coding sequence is TGTGCCAGCGGAAGACTTTCAGGGGACAATTCACCCCTCCACTTT. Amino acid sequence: CASGRLSGDNSPLHF.